This TCR beta chain was identified during a study of T-cell reconstitution after alpha-beta-depleted transplantation in children. Ten or more counts support this clonotype. Unique molecular identifiers were incorporated into the prepared TCRbeta library. TCRdb independently ran MiXCR on the PCR reads; one entry per CDR3 protein. Seen here are about 400,000 distinct CDR3 sequences, roughly 13% observed once, and the top ten hold roughly 4.3%. The V gene lost 8 bases and the J gene lost 2 bases, with 9 bases spanning the gap. Looked up from germline, CDR1 is SNHLY and CDR2 is FYNNEI. The CDR3 has 12 amino acids.

The sample in question was PBMCs, obtained from the stem cell graft. The clonotype was recovered from a human donor who donated a stem cell graft to a child with Fanconi anemia. This rearrangement joins TRBV2 to TRBJ1-1; D possibly corresponds to TRBD1 (6 bases). The CDR3, as DNA: TGTGCCAGCCGGACAGCTAACACTGAAGCTTTCTTT. Translation: CASRTANTEAFF.